The clone carrying this T cell receptor (beta chain) has ten or more counts. Its antigen is not known. This specimen comes from a study of T cells in Graves' hyperthyroidism and ophthalmopathy. The TCR beta CDR3 regions underwent amplification using RNA transcripts as the source. RT-PCR in the first round (using the HTBI primer set) targeted the TCR CDR3. TCRdb recomputed calls from the multiplex PCR reads with MiXCR, one row per CDR3 protein. The table has around 250,000 distinct CDR3 sequences, roughly 15% seen once. V shed 4 bases, J shed 10 bases, and the junction held 14 bases outside the gene matches. Germline V CDR1 and CDR2: SEHNR, FQNEAQ (reference sequence). The CDR3 has 16 amino acids. Each ophthalmopathy patient scored at least 3 on the Clinical Activity Score and at least 4 on NOSPECS grade, with duration under 3 months. The study based diagnoses on clinical symptoms, serum thyroxine and TRAb, thyroid ultrasound and orbital computed tomography. The authors took PBMCs from over 8.5 ml fresh peripheral blood.

The study, taken as a whole, reports: Blood held most thyroid clonotypes expanded above 0.001 frequency.

Material: blood. This receptor was obtained from a woman between 18 and 29 years old with Graves' ophthalmopathy. This sequence joins TRBV7-9 and TRBJ2-1; TRBD2 matches at 9 bases. CDR3 sequence (DNA): TGTGCCAGCAGCTCAAGGGTTTTAGCGGGGGTACAAGAGCAGTTCTTC. This encodes CASSSRVLAGVQEQFF. Based on the CDR3 plus reference TRBV7-9 and TRBJ2-1, the full variable domain is DTGVSQNPRHKITKRGQNVTFRCDPISEHNRLYWYRQTLGQGPEFLTYFQNEAQLEKSRLLSDRFSAERPKGSFSTLEIQRTEQGDSAMYLCASSSRVLAGVQEQFFGPGTRLTVL.